This T cell receptor (beta chain) was identified in a study of blood T cell repertoires in COVID-19. At the level of the study: Samples came from the United States, Italy and Spain, spanning acute and convalescent COVID-19.

In the source study's methods: Reference gene primer amplification gave nucleated cell count estimates. The assay was immunoSEQ multiplex PCR, and TCRdb's table has in-frame clones only and misses some. The V and J calls and the clone size are those of that table, but D and trimming were determined from the DNA. The sample holds around 180,000 clones, approximately 90% seen once. Germline V gene data show CDR1 as SGHTA and CDR2 as FQGNSA. Trimming at V came to 4 bases and at J to 11 bases, leaving 6 bases not matched to a gene. The CDR3 runs 12 residues. Sequencing input: peripheral blood. This receptor was obtained from a human donor in a cohort sampled during active COVID-19. The chain uses TRBV7-2 and TRBJ2-7; 9 bases map to TRBD2. The CDR3 protein is CASSYLAGEKYF. Here the CDR3 DNA reads TGTGCCAGCAGCTATTTAGCGGGGGAGAAGTACTTC.